This is a list of T cell receptor beta chains from one sample in a study of control samples from healthy donors and cancer patients. Only in-frame clones appear in the TCRdb table, and some are missing; sequencing was by immunoSEQ multiplex PCR. The sample has tens of thousands of clones, about 81% seen once. The sample taken for sequencing was PBMCs. The source of these receptors is a man between 65 and 85 years old with lung cancer. Both conserved end residues are part of each CDR3. D genes are given only for firm matches. Expanded clones are given a class, and other clones once, few, many or no size at all.

V,D,J,size,CDR3
TRBV27,TRBD2,TRBJ2-7,NA,CASRPGLAPYEQYF
TRBV2,TRBD1,TRBJ2-1,few,CASRVGGGNEQFF
TRBV5-4,NA,TRBJ1-5,few,CASSLEGKGQPQHF
TRBV19,NA,TRBJ1-5,few,CASSSWGRNSNQPQHF
TRBV2,TRBD1,TRBJ1-4,NA,CASNAGTAYNEKLFF
TRBV30,TRBD2,TRBJ2-5,few,CAWSFGGGAETQYF
TRBV4-1,NA,TRBJ2-1,few,CASSQVNLVTYNEQFF
TRBV6-5,NA,TRBJ2-7,few,CASSQEADSSYEQYF
TRBV6-6,NA,TRBJ2-7,NA,CASSYSQAAYEQYF
TRBV6-5,NA,TRBJ2-3,NA,CASSYDWTTDTQYF
TRBV6-5,NA,TRBJ1-5,NA,CASSKNREGDQPQHF
TRBV25-1,NA,TRBJ1-6,NA,CASSPPANSPLHF
TRBV7-9,NA,TRBJ1-1,NA,CASSSRLPKNTEAFF
TRBV18,NA,TRBJ2-1,NA,CASSPPVGEPYNEQFF
TRBV19,TRBD1,TRBJ2-1,NA,CASSTFTDRVYNEQFF
TRBV11-1,NA,TRBJ2-7,NA,CAIQNRGYEQYF
TRBV2,NA,TRBJ2-2,NA,CASSDWRGGLTGELFF
TRBV6-1,TRBD2,TRBJ2-7,NA,CASSEGASGSYEQYF
TRBV30,NA,TRBJ1-4,NA,CAWSPPINEKLFF
TRBV6-1,NA,TRBJ1-6,few,CASSERESSYNSPLHF
TRBV11-3,NA,TRBJ2-7,NA,CASSLGADSYEQYF
TRBV19,TRBD1,TRBJ1-5,NA,CASRGAGTVSNQPQHF
TRBV2,NA,TRBJ1-5,once,CASSRRGASNQPQHF
TRBV7-2,TRBD1,TRBJ1-3,NA,CASSLRTGRSGNTIYF
TRBV7-8,TRBD2,TRBJ2-7,NA,CASSGGGARSYEQYF
TRBV28,NA,TRBJ1-5,NA,CASRTAGGRNQPQHF
TRBV7-9,NA,TRBJ2-3,NA,CASSFWTASTDTQYF
TRBV7-3,NA,TRBJ2-7,few,CASSSGLFYEQYF
TRBV19,TRBD1,TRBJ1-2,NA,CASSSNSPRQGGGYTF
TRBV5-1,NA,TRBJ2-7,once,CASKVTDISYEQYF
TRBV3-1/TRBV3-2,TRBD2,TRBJ2-3,NA,CASSRSGGYTDTQYF
TRBV15,NA,TRBJ1-4,once,CATSTGRGSTNEKLFF
TRBV5-1,NA,TRBJ1-1,NA,CASSSPGPPGGTKAFF
TRBV6-7,NA,TRBJ2-7,once,CASSQGMASSYEQYF
TRBV6-2/TRBV6-3,NA,TRBJ2-6,NA,CASSRQQGGGANVLTF
TRBV28,NA,TRBJ1-1,NA,CASSLPAAEAFF
TRBV5-1,NA,TRBJ1-4,NA,CASSLGGTNEKLFF
TRBV5-4,NA,TRBJ1-2,NA,CASGSGGYGYTF
TRBV18,TRBD1,TRBJ2-4,NA,CASQGQEVKNIQYF
TRBV4-2,TRBD1,TRBJ1-5,NA,CASSHGQGPSPYQPQHF
TRBV6-5,NA,TRBJ1-4,NA,CASRAGVANEKLFF
TRBV9,NA,TRBJ2-3,NA,CASSDSGGPPDTQYF
TRBV18,TRBD1,TRBJ2-7,NA,CASSPSGQGHEQYF
TRBV28,TRBD1,TRBJ2-3,NA,CASSLGTETHTQYF
TRBV3-1/TRBV3-2,NA,TRBJ2-5,NA,CASSQEIRSGSAQYF
TRBV30,NA,TRBJ1-6,once,CACVSGVNNSPLHF
TRBV28,TRBD2,TRBJ2-7,NA,CASSLSGLAGGYEQYF
TRBV19,NA,TRBJ2-6,once,CASSMGQSAGANVLTF
TRBV7-9,NA,TRBJ2-7,NA,CASSVPAGPYEQYF
TRBV19,TRBD1,TRBJ2-4,NA,CASSIWDSLAKNIQYF
TRBV3-1/TRBV3-2,NA,TRBJ2-4,NA,CASSQVDSRGIQYF
TRBV15,NA,TRBJ2-7,NA,CATSRDWVVGEQYF
TRBV7-9,NA,TRBJ1-4,NA,CASSTRRETNEKLFF
TRBV5-1,TRBD2,TRBJ2-3,NA,CASSPRTSGGSTQYF